This TCR beta chain was obtained from a study of neurological immune-mediated disorders. This CDR3 has 14 amino acids. The trim removed 4 bases at V and 3 bases at J, leaving 8 bases unmatched. The germline gives CDR1 SQVTM, CDR2 ANQGSEA. Synthesis of cDNA was performed by 5'RACE using 10-nucleotide random UMIs. MiXCR was run by TCRdb on the 5' RACE reads, yielding one entry per CDR3 protein. This sample has over 15,000 distinct CDR3 sequences, with approximately 9.1% found just once. This clonotype was counted at least ten times. For sorted libraries, the input was 1 million CD4+ or CD8+ T cells. The J gene is TRBJ2-5, the V gene TRBV29-1, with TRBD1 matching over 7 bases. This clonotype was obtained from a man between 50 and 59 years old in good health. Sequenced material: CD8+ T cells from blood. The CDR3: CSVVLYTGEETQYF. The CDR3, as DNA: TGCAGCGTTGTCCTTTATACAGGGGAAGAGACCCAGTACTTC.